These T cell receptor beta chains were read from a single sample in a study of beta chain features in type 1 diabetes. Sequencing used immunoSEQ multiplex PCR; TCRdb keeps in-frame clones, though not all of them. The sample records hundreds of thousands of clones, roughly 13% being singletons. The sequenced material came from naive CD4+ T cells from blood. These receptor sequences come from a man younger than 35 with type 1 diabetes. The CDR3 runs from the conserved cysteine through the conserved F or W. Size is omitted from some rows. Given values are once, few, many or a class for expanded clones.

abundance	j_gene	v_gene	CDR3aa
many	TRBJ2-3	TRBV30	CAWTSGSTDTQYF
few	TRBJ1-2	TRBV6-5	CASSYTRGNYGYTF
few	TRBJ1-2	TRBV5-4	CASSFGLTGDYGYTF
.	TRBJ1-1	TRBV30	CAWSVRGYWNTEAFF
few	TRBJ1-1	TRBV5-6	CASSWRPTQNTEAFF
few	TRBJ1-6	TRBV13	CASSLNDKGTPLHF
.	TRBJ1-6	TRBV7-8	CASSQTPINSPLHF
few	TRBJ1-5	TRBV4-2	CASSQALGNQPQHF
once	TRBJ1-1	TRBV5-1	CASSLPPPLLMNTEAFF
.	TRBJ2-5	TRBV6-5	CASSYSEDGGTQYF
few	TRBJ2-1	TRBV7-2	CASSIQYNEQFF
once	TRBJ1-2	TRBV7-9	CASSDDRGANYGYTF
.	TRBJ1-1	TRBV20-1	CSAQRTEAFF
few	TRBJ2-6	TRBV10-3	CAIVGDRAGANVLTF
.	TRBJ2-7	TRBV29-1	CSVEDRRPGTDYEQYF
few	TRBJ1-1	TRBV25-1	CASIRQGEQKAFF
.	TRBJ1-2	TRBV18	CASSPDRVSGYTF
.	TRBJ2-3	TRBV6-5	CASSSHLTGSTDTQYF
.	TRBJ1-6	TRBV25-1	CASSEGWWGAPLHF
.	TRBJ1-1	TRBV11-1	CASSDRGTRAFF
.	TRBJ1-5	TRBV30	CAWSVRRSSNSNQPQHF
.	TRBJ2-7	TRBV6-5	CASSYGENEQYF
.	TRBJ1-3	TRBV30	CAWSVGGSGNTIYF
.	TRBJ2-3	TRBV5-1	CASSLALAGPARDTQYF
few	TRBJ1-1	TRBV28	CASSTDAPDRLGTEAFF
few	TRBJ1-2	TRBV10-3	CAISAGLGTDYGYTF
few	TRBJ1-2	TRBV6-1	CASSEPSPYGYTF
few	TRBJ2-7	TRBV30	CAWTQGQDEQYF
.	TRBJ1-5	TRBV30	CAWSPRGQGGNQPQHF
few	TRBJ1-6	TRBV7-2	CASSWGGSPLHF
few	TRBJ1-3	TRBV23-1	CASSQSEGWRGNTIYF
.	TRBJ2-1	TRBV27	CASIPAYNEQFF
.	TRBJ2-4	TRBV28	CASRLGTVKNIQYF
few	TRBJ2-7	TRBV28	CASSLVRAYEQYF
.	TRBJ2-7	TRBV7-9	CASRPGQGKIYEQYF
few	TRBJ2-7	TRBV28	CASSSTELAYEQYF
.	TRBJ2-1	TRBV6-1	CASSDWGGARIGEQFF